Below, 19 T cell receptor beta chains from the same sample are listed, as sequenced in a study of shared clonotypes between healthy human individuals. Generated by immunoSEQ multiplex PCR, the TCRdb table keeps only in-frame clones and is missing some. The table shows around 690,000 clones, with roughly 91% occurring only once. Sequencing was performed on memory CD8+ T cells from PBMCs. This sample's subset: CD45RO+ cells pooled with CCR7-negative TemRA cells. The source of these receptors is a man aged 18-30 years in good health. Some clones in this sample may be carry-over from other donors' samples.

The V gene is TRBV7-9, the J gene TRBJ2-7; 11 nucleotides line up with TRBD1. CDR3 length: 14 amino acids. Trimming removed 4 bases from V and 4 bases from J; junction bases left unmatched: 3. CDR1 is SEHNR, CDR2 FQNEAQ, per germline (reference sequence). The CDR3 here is CASSSRDRGYEQYF. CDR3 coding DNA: TGTGCCAGCAGCTCGCGGGACAGGGGGTACGAGCAGTACTTC.

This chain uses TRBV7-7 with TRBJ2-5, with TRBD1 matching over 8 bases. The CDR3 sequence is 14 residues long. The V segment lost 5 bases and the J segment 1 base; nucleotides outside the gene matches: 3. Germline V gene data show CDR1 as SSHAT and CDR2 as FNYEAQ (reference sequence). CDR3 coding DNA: TGTGCCAGCAGCGTCGGGACAGGCCAAGAGACCCAGTACTTC. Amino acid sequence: CASSVGTGQETQYF.

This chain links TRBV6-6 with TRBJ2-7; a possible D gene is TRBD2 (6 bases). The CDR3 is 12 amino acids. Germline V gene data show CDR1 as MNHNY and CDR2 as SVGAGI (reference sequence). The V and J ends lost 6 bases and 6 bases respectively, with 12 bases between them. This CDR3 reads CASRAGGSEQYF. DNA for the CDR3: TGTGCCAGCAGAGCAGGAGGGAGCGAGCAGTACTTC.

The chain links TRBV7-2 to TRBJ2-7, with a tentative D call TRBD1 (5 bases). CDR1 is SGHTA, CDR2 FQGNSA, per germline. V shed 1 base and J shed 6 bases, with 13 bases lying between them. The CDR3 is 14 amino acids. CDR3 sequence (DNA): TGTGCCAGCAGCTTAGAGAGGCAGGGCGGCGAGCAGTACTTC. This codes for CASSLERQGGEQYF.

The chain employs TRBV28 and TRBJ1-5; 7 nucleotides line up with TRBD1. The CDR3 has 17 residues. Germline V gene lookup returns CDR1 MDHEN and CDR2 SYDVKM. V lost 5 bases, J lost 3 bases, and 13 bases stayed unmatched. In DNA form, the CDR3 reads TGTGCCAGCAGTCATCACTTCCGGGACAGTGCCAATCAGCCCCAGCATTTT. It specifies CASSHHFRDSANQPQHF.

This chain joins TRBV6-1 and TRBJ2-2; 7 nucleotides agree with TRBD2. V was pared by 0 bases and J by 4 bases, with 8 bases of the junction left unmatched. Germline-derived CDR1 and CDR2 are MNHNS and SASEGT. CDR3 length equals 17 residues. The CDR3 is CASSEAGGTVTTGELFF. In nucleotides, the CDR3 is TGTGCCAGCAGTGAAGCGGGGGGGACCGTAACCACCGGGGAGCTGTTTTTT.

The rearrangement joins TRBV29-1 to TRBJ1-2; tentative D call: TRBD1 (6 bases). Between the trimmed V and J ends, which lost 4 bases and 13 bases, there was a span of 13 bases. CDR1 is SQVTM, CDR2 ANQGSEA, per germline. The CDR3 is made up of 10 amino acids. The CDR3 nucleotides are TGCAGCGTTGTCTGGGCAGGGGCCACCTTC. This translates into CSVVWAGATF.

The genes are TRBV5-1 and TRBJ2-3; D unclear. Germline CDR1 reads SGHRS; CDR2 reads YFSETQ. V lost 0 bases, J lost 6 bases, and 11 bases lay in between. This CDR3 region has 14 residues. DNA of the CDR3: TGCGCCAGCAGCTTGGCCAAAGAGGCCGATACGCAGTATTTT. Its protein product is CASSLAKEADTQYF.

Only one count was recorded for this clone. The CDR3 DNA follows: TGTGCCAGCAGCTTAGGTATGGCGACGAGCTCTGGGGCCAACGTCCTGACTTTC. The encoded protein is CASSLGMATSSGANVLTF. The chain links TRBV7-8 to TRBJ2-6; no reliable D call. Germline-derived CDR1 and CDR2 are SGHVS and FQNEAQ. V was shortened by 1 base and J by 0 bases, with 13 bases between the two germline ends. The CDR3 is 18 residues long.

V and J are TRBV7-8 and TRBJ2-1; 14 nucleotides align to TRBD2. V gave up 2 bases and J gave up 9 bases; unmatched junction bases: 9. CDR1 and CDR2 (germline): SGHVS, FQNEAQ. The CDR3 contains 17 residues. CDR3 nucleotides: TGTGCCAGCAGCTTAAGGCCGGGACTAGCGGGAGCGGGTGAGCAGTTCTTC. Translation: CASSLRPGLAGAGEQFF. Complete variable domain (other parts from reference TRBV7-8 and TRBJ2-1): GAGVSQSPRYKVAKRGQDVALRCDPISGHVSLFWYQQALGQGPEFLTYFQNEAQLDKSGLPSDRFFAERPEGSVSTLKIQRTQQEDSAVYLCASSLRPGLAGAGEQFFGPGTRLTVL.

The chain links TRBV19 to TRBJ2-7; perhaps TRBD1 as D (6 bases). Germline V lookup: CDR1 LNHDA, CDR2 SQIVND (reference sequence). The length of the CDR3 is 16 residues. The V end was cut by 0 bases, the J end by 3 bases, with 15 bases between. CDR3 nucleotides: TGTGCCAGTAGTATAGATCCGGACAGCCTCTTCTACGAGCAGTACTTC. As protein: CASSIDPDSLFYEQYF. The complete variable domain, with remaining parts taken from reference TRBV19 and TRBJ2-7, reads DGGITQSPKYLFRKEGQNVTLSCEQNLNHDAMYWYRQDPGQGLRLIYYSQIVNDFQKGDIAEGYSVSREKKESFPLTVTSAQKNPTAFYLCASSIDPDSLFYEQYFGPGTRLTVT.

The CDR3 sequence is CASSGTGAGEQFF. The CDR3 nucleotides are TGTGCCAGCAGCGGAACTGGGGCGGGTGAGCAGTTCTTC. The chain carries TRBV7-9 and TRBJ2-1; either TRBD1 or TRBD2 may fit D (5 bases each). The CDR3 is made up of 13 amino acids. The V gene's germline CDR1 is SEHNR and CDR2 FQNEAQ (reference sequence). V shed 5 bases and J shed 9 bases, with 14 bases lying between them.

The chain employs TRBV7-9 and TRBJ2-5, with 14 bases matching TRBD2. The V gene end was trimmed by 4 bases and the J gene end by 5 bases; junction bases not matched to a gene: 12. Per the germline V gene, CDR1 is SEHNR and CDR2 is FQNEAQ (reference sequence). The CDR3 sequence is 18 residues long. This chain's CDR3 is CASSSGLAGAFVLETQYF. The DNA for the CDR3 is TGTGCCAGCAGCTCGGGACTAGCGGGAGCTTTCGTGCTTGAGACCCAGTACTTC. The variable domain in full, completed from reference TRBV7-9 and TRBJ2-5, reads DTGVSQNPRHKITKRGQNVTFRCDPISEHNRLYWYRQTLGQGPEFLTYFQNEAQLEKSRLLSDRFSAERPKGSFSTLEIQRTEQGDSAMYLCASSSGLAGAFVLETQYFGPGTRLLVL.

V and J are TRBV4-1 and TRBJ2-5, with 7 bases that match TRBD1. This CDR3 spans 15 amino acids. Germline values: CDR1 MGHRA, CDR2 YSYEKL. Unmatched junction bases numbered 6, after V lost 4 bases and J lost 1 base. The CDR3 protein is CASSPTRDSQETQYF. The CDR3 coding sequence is TGCGCCAGCAGCCCCACACGGGACAGCCAAGAGACCCAGTACTTC.

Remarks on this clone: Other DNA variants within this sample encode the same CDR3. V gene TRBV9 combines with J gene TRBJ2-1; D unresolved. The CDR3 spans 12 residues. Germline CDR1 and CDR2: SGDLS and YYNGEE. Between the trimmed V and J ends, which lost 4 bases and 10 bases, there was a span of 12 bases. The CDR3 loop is CASSPPSAEQFF. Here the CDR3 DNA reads TGTGCCAGCAGCCCCCCGTCCGCCGAGCAGTTCTTC.

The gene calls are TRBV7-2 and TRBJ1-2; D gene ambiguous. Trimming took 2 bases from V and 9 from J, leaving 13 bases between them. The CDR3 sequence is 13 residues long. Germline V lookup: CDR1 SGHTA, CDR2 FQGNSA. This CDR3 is CASSLSTDGSYTF. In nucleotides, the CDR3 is TGTGCCAGCAGCTTAAGTACAGACGGGAGCTACACCTTC.

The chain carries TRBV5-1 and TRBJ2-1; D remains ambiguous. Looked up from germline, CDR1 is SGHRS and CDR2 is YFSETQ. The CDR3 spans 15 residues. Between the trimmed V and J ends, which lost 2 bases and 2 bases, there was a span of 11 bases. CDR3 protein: CASSFGDIPYNEQFF. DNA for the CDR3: TGCGCCAGCAGCTTCGGAGATATACCCTACAATGAGCAGTTCTTC.

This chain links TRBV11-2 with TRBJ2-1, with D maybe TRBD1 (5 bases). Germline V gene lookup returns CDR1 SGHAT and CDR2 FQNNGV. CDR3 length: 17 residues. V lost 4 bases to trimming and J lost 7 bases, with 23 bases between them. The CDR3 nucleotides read TGTGCCAGCAGCTCCCCCGGATGGGGCGGAGTATCTAATGAGCAGTTCTTC. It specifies CASSSPGWGGVSNEQFF.

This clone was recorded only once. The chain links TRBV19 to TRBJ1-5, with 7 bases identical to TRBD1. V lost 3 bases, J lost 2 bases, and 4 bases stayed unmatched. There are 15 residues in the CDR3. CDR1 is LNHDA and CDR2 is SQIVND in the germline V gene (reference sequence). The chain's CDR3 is CASSMEGAGNQPQHF. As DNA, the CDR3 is TGTGCCAGTAGTATGGAGGGGGCGGGCAATCAGCCCCAGCATTTT.